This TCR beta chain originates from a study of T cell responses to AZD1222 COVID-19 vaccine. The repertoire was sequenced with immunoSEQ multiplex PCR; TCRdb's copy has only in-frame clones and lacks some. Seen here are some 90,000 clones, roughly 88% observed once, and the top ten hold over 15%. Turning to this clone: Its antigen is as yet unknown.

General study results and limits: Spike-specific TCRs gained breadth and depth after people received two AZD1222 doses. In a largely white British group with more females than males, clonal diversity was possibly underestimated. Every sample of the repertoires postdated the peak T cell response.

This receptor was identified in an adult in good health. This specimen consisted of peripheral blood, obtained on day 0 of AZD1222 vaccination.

The CDR3 region has the DNA TGTGCCAGCAGCTTACTCCCAGCCGAAGCTTTCTTT. It is translated as CASSLLPAEAFF. The chain links TRBV7-2 to TRBJ1-1; no clear D gene. CDR1 SGHTA and CDR2 FQGNSA come from the germline V gene. V lost 2 bases and J 8 bases, leaving 9 bases between the germline ends. CDR3 length: 12 amino acids.